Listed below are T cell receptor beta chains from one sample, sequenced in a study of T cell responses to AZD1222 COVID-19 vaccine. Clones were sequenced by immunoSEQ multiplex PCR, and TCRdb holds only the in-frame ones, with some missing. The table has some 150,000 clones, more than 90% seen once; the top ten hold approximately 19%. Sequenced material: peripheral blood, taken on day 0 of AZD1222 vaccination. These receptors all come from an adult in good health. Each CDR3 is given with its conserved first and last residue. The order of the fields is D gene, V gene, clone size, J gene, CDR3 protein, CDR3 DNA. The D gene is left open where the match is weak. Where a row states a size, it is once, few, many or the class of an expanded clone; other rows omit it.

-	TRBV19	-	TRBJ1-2	CASSDRPNYGYTF	TGTGCCAGTAGTGATCGACCGAACTATGGCTACACCTTC
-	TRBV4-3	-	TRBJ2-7	CASSQGSGYYEQYF	TGCGCCAGCAGCCAAGGCTCGGGATATTACGAGCAGTACTTC
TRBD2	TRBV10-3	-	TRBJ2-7	CAISDLSGTSYEQYF	TGTGCCATCAGTGATTTGAGCGGGACCTCCTACGAGCAGTACTTC
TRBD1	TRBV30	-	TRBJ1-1	CAWSNKGGTGNTEAFF	TGTGCCTGGAGCAACAAAGGGGGGACAGGGAACACTGAAGCTTTCTTT
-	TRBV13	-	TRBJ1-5	CASSLGGEFGGQPQHF	TGTGCCAGCAGCTTAGGGGGGGAATTTGGAGGTCAGCCCCAGCATTTT
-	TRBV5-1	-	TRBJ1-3	CASSLGLSPSIGGNTIYF	TGCGCCAGCAGCTTGGGCCTTAGCCCTAGTATCGGAGGAAACACCATATATTTT
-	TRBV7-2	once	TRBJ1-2	CASSLDVSGRRGGYTF	TGTGCCAGCAGCTTAGACGTATCCGGACGGAGAGGCGGCTACACCTTC
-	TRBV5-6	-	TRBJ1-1	CASSPQGRMENTEAFF	TGTGCCAGCAGCCCTCAGGGGAGGATGGAGAACACTGAAGCTTTCTTT
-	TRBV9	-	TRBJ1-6	CASSAHQSSYNSPLHF	TGTGCCAGCAGCGCGCATCAGAGCTCCTATAATTCACCCCTCCACTTT
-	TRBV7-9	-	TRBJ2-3	CASSWRGPSGTDTQYF	TGTGCCAGCAGCTGGAGAGGCCCGTCCGGCACAGATACGCAGTATTTT
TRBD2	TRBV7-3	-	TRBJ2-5	CASSLTVAGGQETQYF	TGTGCCAGCAGCTTAACGGTAGCGGGAGGGCAAGAGACCCAGTACTTC
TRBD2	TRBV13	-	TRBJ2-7	CASSPWTSGGNEQYF	TGTGCCAGCAGCCCCTGGACTAGCGGGGGAAACGAGCAGTACTTC
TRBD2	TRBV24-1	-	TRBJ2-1	CATSDLASGSRNEQFF	TGTGCCACCAGTGATTTGGCTAGCGGGAGCAGGAATGAGCAGTTCTTC
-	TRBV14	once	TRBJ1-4	CASSQRRWEKLFF	TGTGCCAGCAGCCAACGCCGGTGGGAAAAACTGTTTTTT
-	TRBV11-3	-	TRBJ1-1	CASSFGQSNTEAFF	TGTGCCAGCAGCTTCGGGCAATCGAACACTGAAGCTTTCTTT
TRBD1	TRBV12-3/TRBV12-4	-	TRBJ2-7	CAMRTGASYEQYF	TGTGCCATGCGAACAGGGGCCTCCTACGAGCAGTACTTC
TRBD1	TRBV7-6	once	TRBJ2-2	CASSPTGGGNTGELFF	TGTGCCAGCAGCCCCACAGGGGGTGGGAACACCGGGGAGCTGTTTTTT
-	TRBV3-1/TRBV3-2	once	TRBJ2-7	CASSQGTISLSSYEQYF	TGTGCCAGCAGCCAAGGGACTATCTCCCTGAGCTCCTACGAGCAGTACTTC
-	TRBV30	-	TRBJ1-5	CAWSREGNQPQHF	TGTGCCTGGAGTAGGGAGGGCAATCAGCCCCAGCATTTT
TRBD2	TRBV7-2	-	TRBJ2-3	CASALAGGRTDTQYF	TGTGCCAGCGCCCTAGCGGGGGGACGCACAGATACGCAGTATTTT
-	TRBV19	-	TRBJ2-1	CASAIRALDEQFF	TGTGCCAGCGCCATTAGGGCCCTCGATGAGCAGTTCTTC
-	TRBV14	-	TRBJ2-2	CASSQDLSGTGELFF	TGTGCCAGCAGCCAAGATCTGTCGGGGACCGGGGAGCTGTTTTTT
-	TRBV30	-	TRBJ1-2	CAWSPQDGNYGYTF	TGTGCCTGGAGTCCCCAAGATGGGAACTATGGCTACACCTTC
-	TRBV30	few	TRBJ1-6	CAGNRATGSPLHF	TGTGCCGGAAACAGGGCCACTGGGTCACCCCTCCACTTT
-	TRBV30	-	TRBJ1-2	CAWSRGGNSNYGYTF	TGTGCCTGGAGTAGGGGGGGGAATTCTAACTATGGCTACACCTTC
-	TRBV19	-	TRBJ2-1	CASSLSIGVGNEQFF	TGTGCCAGTAGTCTCTCCATTGGGGTCGGCAATGAGCAGTTCTTC
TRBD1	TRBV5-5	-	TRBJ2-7	CASSFHRDRLWGDEQYF	TGTGCCAGCAGCTTTCACCGGGACAGGCTATGGGGAGACGAGCAGTACTTC
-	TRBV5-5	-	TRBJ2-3	CASAPISAEKDTQYF	TGTGCCAGCGCCCCGATTAGCGCGGAGAAAGATACGCAGTATTTT
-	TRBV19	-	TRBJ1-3	CASSDPRIGGLSSGNTIYF	TGTGCCAGTAGTGACCCGAGAATTGGGGGCCTGAGCTCTGGAAACACCATATATTTT
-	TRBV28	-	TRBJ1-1	CASYAGMNTEAFF	TGTGCCAGCTATGCGGGGATGAACACTGAAGCTTTCTTT
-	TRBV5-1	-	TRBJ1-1	CASSSLAIQNTEAFF	TGCGCCAGCAGCTCCTTGGCAATCCAGAACACTGAAGCTTTCTTT
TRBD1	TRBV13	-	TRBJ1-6	CASSLGAGTASSYNSPLHF	TGTGCCAGCAGCTTAGGGGCCGGGACAGCGTCCTCCTATAATTCACCCCTCCACTTT
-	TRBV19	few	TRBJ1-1	CASRAGGGGGNTEAFF	TGTGCCAGTAGGGCTGGGGGCGGGGGAGGAAACACTGAAGCTTTCTTT
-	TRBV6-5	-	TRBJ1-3	CASRRGHAGNTIYF	TGTGCCAGCAGAAGAGGCCATGCAGGAAACACCATATATTTT
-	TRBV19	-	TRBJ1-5	CASSIDGAFGGRVGNQPQHF	TGTGCCAGTAGTATAGATGGCGCATTTGGGGGGCGCGTCGGCAATCAGCCCCAGCATTTT
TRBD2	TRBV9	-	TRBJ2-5	CASSPRLAGTRETQYF	TGTGCCAGCAGCCCCCGACTAGCGGGTACCAGAGAGACCCAGTACTTC
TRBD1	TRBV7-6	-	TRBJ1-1	CASSRGQGSTEAFF	TGTGCCAGCAGTCGGGGACAGGGGAGCACTGAAGCTTTCTTT
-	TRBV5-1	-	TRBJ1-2	CASSLEGGAQTF	TGCGCCAGCAGCTTGGAAGGGGGGGCCCAGACCTTC
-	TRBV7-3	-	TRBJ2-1	CASSSVVSPNHEQFF	TGTGCCAGCAGCTCCGTAGTATCCCCCAACCATGAGCAGTTCTTC
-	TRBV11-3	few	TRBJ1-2	CASSLTRGWIYGYTF	TGTGCCAGCAGCCTAACCCGGGGATGGATCTATGGCTACACCTTC
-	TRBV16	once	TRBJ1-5	CASSHRRTTGTALSQHF	TGTGCCAGCAGCCATCGACGGACGACAGGAACAGCCCTCAGCCAGCATTTT
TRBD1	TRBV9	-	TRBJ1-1	CASSGRTGRTEAFF	TGTGCCAGCAGCGGCCGGACAGGGAGGACTGAAGCTTTCTTT
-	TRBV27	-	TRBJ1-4	CASSRRGVANEKLFF	TGTGCCAGCAGCCGAAGGGGGGTTGCTAATGAAAAACTGTTTTTT
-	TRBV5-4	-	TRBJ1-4	CASSPGGHAATNEKLFF	TGTGCCAGCAGCCCGGGGGGACACGCTGCAACTAATGAAAAACTGTTTTTT
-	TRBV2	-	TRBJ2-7	CASSERRDQKGVQSYEQYF	TGTGCCAGCAGTGAAAGAAGGGATCAAAAGGGGGTACAATCCTACGAGCAGTACTTC
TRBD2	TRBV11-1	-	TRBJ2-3	CASSASGGNTDTQYF	TGTGCCAGCAGCGCAAGCGGGGGAAACACAGATACGCAGTATTTT
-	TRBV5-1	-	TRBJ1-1	CASTRDTATEAFF	TGCGCCAGCACCAGGGACACGGCGACTGAAGCTTTCTTT
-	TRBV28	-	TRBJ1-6	CATKIRDHYNSPLHF	TGTGCCACCAAGATCCGGGACCATTATAATTCACCCCTCCACTTT
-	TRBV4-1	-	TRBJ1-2	CASSQERPGPICCGYTF	TGCGCCAGCAGCCAAGAACGGCCAGGCCCAATTTGTTGTGGCTACACCTTC
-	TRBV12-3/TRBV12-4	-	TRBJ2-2	CASRRDTGELFF	TGTGCCAGCAGGAGGGACACCGGGGAGCTGTTTTTT
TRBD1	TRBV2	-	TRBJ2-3	CATKQGRADTQYF	TGTGCCACCAAACAGGGGCGAGCAGATACGCAGTATTTT
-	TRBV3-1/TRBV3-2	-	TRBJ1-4	CASSQGGGLFF	TGTGCCAGCAGCCAAGGCGGGGGGCTGTTTTTT
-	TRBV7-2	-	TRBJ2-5	CASTQGGGVGTQYF	TGTGCCAGCACCCAGGGGGGAGGGGTTGGGACCCAGTACTTC
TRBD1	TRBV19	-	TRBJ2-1	CASSIVGTGEEQFF	TGTGCCAGTAGTATAGTTGGGACAGGGGAGGAGCAGTTCTTC